Listed below are T cell receptor beta chains from one sample, sequenced in a study of blood T cell repertoires in COVID-19. Sequencing used immunoSEQ multiplex PCR; TCRdb keeps in-frame clones, though not all of them. There are approximately 50,000 clones in the sample; around 86% occur only once, and approximately 7.1% lies in the top ten. Sequencing was performed on peripheral blood. The receptors come from a man between 45 and 60 years old with active COVID-19. CDR3s include the opening cysteine and the closing phenylalanine or tryptophan. D genes are given only for firm matches. Some rows mark clone size as missing; the rest say once, few, many or name a class of expanded clone.

d_gene,v_gene,abundance,j_gene,CDR3nt,CDR3aa
.,TRBV7-6,.,TRBJ2-7,TGTGCCAGCAGCTTAGAGGGGAACTACGAGCAGTACTTC,CASSLEGNYEQYF
.,TRBV18,.,TRBJ1-5,TGTGCCAGCTCACCAGGGAGGAATCTAAATCAGCCCCAGCATTTT,CASSPGRNLNQPQHF
.,TRBV7-2,few,TRBJ2-5,TGTGCCAGCAGCTTAGTCGGGGGCCAAGAGACCCAGTACTTC,CASSLVGGQETQYF
.,TRBV18,.,TRBJ2-3,TGTGCCAGCTCACCAACAGGGCGTCCTCATGATACGCAGTATTTT,CASSPTGRPHDTQYF
.,TRBV7-2,.,TRBJ2-7,TGTGCCAGCAGCTTACCCCTAGGCGGAGCCTACGAGCAGTACTTC,CASSLPLGGAYEQYF
.,TRBV6-1,.,TRBJ2-2,TGTGCCAGCAGTGCTGCCCCTATGACAGGCTCGGGGGAGCTGTTTTTT,CASSAAPMTGSGELFF
TRBD1,TRBV6-2/TRBV6-3,.,TRBJ2-3,TGTGCCAGCAGTCCCGGGACAGGGGCCACAGATACGCAGTATTTT,CASSPGTGATDTQYF
TRBD2,TRBV14,.,TRBJ2-3,TGTGCCAGCAGCCGAACGACGCGGGGACTAGCGGATGACACAGATACGCAGTATTTT,CASSRTTRGLADDTDTQYF
.,TRBV11-1,.,TRBJ1-6,TGTGCCAGCAGCTTAGAGGACAGACAGCCCGGTTCACCCCTCCACTTT,CASSLEDRQPGSPLHF
.,TRBV18,.,TRBJ2-5,TGTGCCAGCTCACCACCGACAAGCGAGACCCAGTACTTC,CASSPPTSETQYF
TRBD2,TRBV11-2,.,TRBJ2-1,TGTGCCAGCAGCATCCGACTAGCGGACAGCAACAATGAGCAGTTCTTC,CASSIRLADSNNEQFF
TRBD1,TRBV27,once,TRBJ1-2,TGTGCCAGGACCCCCAAGACAGGGGCAGGAAATGGAAATGGCTACACCTTC,CARTPKTGAGNGNGYTF
TRBD2,TRBV6-2/TRBV6-3,few,TRBJ2-3,TGTGCCAGCAGTTCCCCACTTGAAGCGGGGGTCAGCAATACGCAGTATTTT,CASSSPLEAGVSNTQYF
TRBD1,TRBV5-8,.,TRBJ2-5,TGTGCCAGCAGCTTGGCCACAGGGGCAGAGACCCAGTACTTC,CASSLATGAETQYF
.,TRBV9,.,TRBJ2-1,TGTGCCAGCAGCGTACCAGACAATGAGCAGTTCTTC,CASSVPDNEQFF
.,TRBV3-1/TRBV3-2,.,TRBJ1-5,TGTGCCAGCAGCCAAGTGGGCCAGCCCCAGCATTTT,CASSQVGQPQHF
.,TRBV18,.,TRBJ2-7,TGTGCCAGCTCACCAGGGGCAGGGGCGTCCTACGAGCAGTACTTC,CASSPGAGASYEQYF
TRBD1,TRBV4-3,.,TRBJ1-6,TGCGCCAGCAGCCAAGGCGGACAGGTCTCACCCCTCCACTTT,CASSQGGQVSPLHF
.,TRBV27,.,TRBJ1-6,TGTGCCACCAGCCCTCTCTATAATTCACCCCTCCACTTT,CATSPLYNSPLHF
.,TRBV19,.,TRBJ1-4,TGTGCCAGTAGTATCGCCGGGGTGAGGGGGGAAAAACTGTTTTTT,CASSIAGVRGEKLFF
TRBD1,TRBV5-1,.,TRBJ1-5,TGCGCCAGCAGCCCTGGGACAGGGAACAATCAGCCCCAGCATTTT,CASSPGTGNNQPQHF
.,TRBV14,.,TRBJ2-6,TGTGCCAGCAGCCTCAGAGCTCCAGGGTCGACCGGGGCCAACGTCCTGACTTTC,CASSLRAPGSTGANVLTF
TRBD1,TRBV19,.,TRBJ1-5,TGTGCCAGTAGTATCGGAGGGGGCGCGAGCAATCAGCCCCAGCATTTT,CASSIGGGASNQPQHF
TRBD1,TRBV7-9,.,TRBJ1-2,TGTGCCAGCAGCTCGTCGACAGGGGGCCCCTATGGCTACACCTTC,CASSSSTGGPYGYTF
.,TRBV11-2,.,TRBJ2-3,TGTGCCAGCAGCTTAGGGGGGCCTACAGATACGCAGTATTTT,CASSLGGPTDTQYF
TRBD2,TRBV9,.,TRBJ2-1,TGTGCCAGCAGCCCCAGCGGGGGATCCTACAATGAGCAGTTCTTC,CASSPSGGSYNEQFF
TRBD2,TRBV5-1,.,TRBJ2-1,TGCGCCAGCAGCTTGCCCACGACTAGCGGGGGGTTCTACAATGAGCAGTTCTTC,CASSLPTTSGGFYNEQFF
TRBD2,TRBV5-1,once,TRBJ2-5,TGCGCCAGCAGGGTTGGGACTAGCGGAAAAGAGACCCAGTACTTC,CASRVGTSGKETQYF
.,TRBV6-5,.,TRBJ1-1,TGTGCCAGCAGTCCCTTTACAGGGCACACTGAAGCTTTCTTT,CASSPFTGHTEAFF
TRBD1,TRBV4-1,.,TRBJ1-6,TGCGCCAGCAGACGGGTCCTGGAGGACAGGGTTACTTCACCCCTCCACTTT,CASRRVLEDRVTSPLHF
TRBD2,TRBV11-2,.,TRBJ2-1,TGTGCCAGCAGTCACCTAGCGGGGGTTTACAATGAGCAGTTCTTC,CASSHLAGVYNEQFF
TRBD2,TRBV5-1,few,TRBJ2-5,TGCGCCAGCAGCTTGGCGGGGGGAGAGACCCAGTACTTC,CASSLAGGETQYF
TRBD2,TRBV11-2,.,TRBJ2-3,TGTGCCAGCAGTTTTTCGGCGGGGGGCACAGATACGCAGTATTTT,CASSFSAGGTDTQYF
TRBD1,TRBV24-1,.,TRBJ2-1,TGTGCCACCAGTGATGGGGACAGCTCCTACAATGAGCAGTTCTTC,CATSDGDSSYNEQFF
TRBD1,TRBV3-1/TRBV3-2,once,TRBJ1-1,TGTGCCAGCAGCCAGGGGACAGGGGGCACTGAAGCTTTCTTT,CASSQGTGGTEAFF
.,TRBV27,once,TRBJ2-5,TGTGCCAGCAGTTTCAGGGGACAAGAGACCCAGTACTTC,CASSFRGQETQYF
.,TRBV29-1,few,TRBJ2-2,TGCAGCGTCCTCGGCGGGGCGAGGGCCGGGGAGCTGTTTTTT,CSVLGGARAGELFF
.,TRBV29-1,.,TRBJ1-1,TGCAGCGCTGGACGGACACCTAACACTGAAGCTTTCTTT,CSAGRTPNTEAFF
TRBD1,TRBV7-9,.,TRBJ2-5,TGTGCCAGCACCCCACAGGGGGCGGACGAGACCCAGTACTTC,CASTPQGADETQYF
.,TRBV5-1,.,TRBJ2-7,TGCGCCAGCAGCATCGACAGGTTGCCCTACGAGCAGTACTTC,CASSIDRLPYEQYF
.,TRBV6-5,few,TRBJ1-5,TGTGCCAGCGGGGGCAGGGGTTTGGAGCCCCAGCATTTT,CASGGRGLEPQHF
.,TRBV7-9,.,TRBJ2-6,TGTGCCAGCAGCGGAGGGACGAGTGGGGCCAACGTCCTGACTTTC,CASSGGTSGANVLTF
.,TRBV6-5,once,TRBJ1-4,TGTGCCAGCAGCGCCAGGGGCTCGGCGGGTGAAAAACTGTTTTTT,CASSARGSAGEKLFF
TRBD1,TRBV6-5,.,TRBJ2-7,TGTGCCAGCAGCTCAACGTGGCAGGGGGCTTGGGAGCAGTACTTC,CASSSTWQGAWEQYF
.,TRBV6-5,.,TRBJ1-4,TGTGCCAGCAGTTACTCAGTCCACATCCTTAATGAAAAACTGTTTTTT,CASSYSVHILNEKLFF